This T cell receptor (beta chain) was sequenced for a study of blood T cell repertoires in COVID-19. TCRdb's table, derived via immunoSEQ multiplex PCR, lists solely in-frame clones and lacks some. The table lists 300,000 to 400,000 clones, 85% to 95% of them singletons. Germline loops: CDR1 SGDLS, CDR2 YYNGEE. The CDR3 totals 23 residues. After removal of 1 base from V and 4 bases from J, the junction contained 29 bases not matched to a gene. The receptor was isolated from a woman aged 25 to 39 who had been exposed to COVID-19. Sequenced sample: PBMCs or T cells enriched from blood (not recorded which). The chain combines TRBV9 with TRBJ2-7; TRBD1 agrees at 10 bases. The CDR3 DNA is TGTGCCAGCAGCGTACTTTTTGGTTCGGGGACAGGGGTTGTAACCGGGCGAGGGTACGAGCAGTACTTC. Translation gives CASSVLFGSGTGVVTGRGYEQYF.